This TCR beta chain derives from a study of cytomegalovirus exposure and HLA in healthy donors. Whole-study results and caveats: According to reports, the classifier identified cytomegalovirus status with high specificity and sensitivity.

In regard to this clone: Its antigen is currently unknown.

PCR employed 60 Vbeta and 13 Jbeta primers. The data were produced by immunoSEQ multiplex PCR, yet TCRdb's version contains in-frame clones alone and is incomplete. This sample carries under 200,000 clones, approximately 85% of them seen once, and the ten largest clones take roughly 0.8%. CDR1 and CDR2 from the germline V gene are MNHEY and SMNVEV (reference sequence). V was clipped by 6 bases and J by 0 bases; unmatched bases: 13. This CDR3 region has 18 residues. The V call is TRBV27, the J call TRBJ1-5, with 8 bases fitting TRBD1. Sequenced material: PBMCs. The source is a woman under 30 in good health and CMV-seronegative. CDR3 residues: CASRKTTGEVYSNQPQHF. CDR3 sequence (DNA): TGTGCCAGCAGAAAGACGACAGGGGAAGTCTATAGCAATCAGCCCCAGCATTTT.